A single T cell receptor beta chain is shown here with its context. Antigen unknown. The sample originates from a study of T cell responses to AZD1222 COVID-19 vaccine. Whole-study results and caveats: White British people made up most donors, females outnumbered males, and clonal diversity was possibly underestimated. Just a handful of people given AZD1222 tested seropositive at baseline. Spike-wide vaccine-associated CD4 TCRs dominated at 160-218 and 743-854. Targets within unmutated variant regions were reportedly found for nearly half of spike-specific TCRs.

Sequenced by immunoSEQ multiplex PCR; TCRdb stores in-frame clones only, minus some. The data show approximately 100,000 clones, with 86% seen just once and roughly 1.4% held by the top ten. CDR3 size: 13 residues. The germline V gene encodes CDR1 MDHEN and CDR2 SYDVKM. The V end was cut by 3 bases, the J end by 8 bases, with 13 bases between. The chain combines TRBV28 with TRBJ1-2, with D possibly TRBD1 on 5 matching bases. The sample here was peripheral blood, taken on day 0 of AZD1222 vaccination. The sequence was obtained from an adult in good health. The CDR3 here is CASSFPGAPGYTF. The CDR3 nucleotides read TGTGCCAGCAGTTTCCCCGGGGCTCCCGGCTACACCTTC.